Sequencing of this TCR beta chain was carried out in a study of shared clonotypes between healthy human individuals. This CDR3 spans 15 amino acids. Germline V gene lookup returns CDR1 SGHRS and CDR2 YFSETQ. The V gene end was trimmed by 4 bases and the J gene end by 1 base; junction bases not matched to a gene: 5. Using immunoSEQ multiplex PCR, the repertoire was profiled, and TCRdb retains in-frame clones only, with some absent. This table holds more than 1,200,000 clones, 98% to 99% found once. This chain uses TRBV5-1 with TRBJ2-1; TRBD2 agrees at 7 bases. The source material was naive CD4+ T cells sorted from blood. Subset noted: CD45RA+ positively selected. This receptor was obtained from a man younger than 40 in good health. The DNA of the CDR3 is TGCGCCAGCAGCGATGGCGGGAGATCCTACAATGAGCAGTTCTTC. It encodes CASSDGGRSYNEQFF.